This T cell receptor (beta chain) was observed in a study of OX40 agonist ivuxolimab in advanced cancers. Overall study context: In this trial design, patients received ivuxolimab intravenously at 0.01 to 10 mg/kg every 2 weeks. It was permissible to have had prior anti-PD-1, anti-PD-L1 or anti-CTLA-4 therapy, and about 40% had some. Study-level results: Antigen specificity of clonally expanded peripheral T cells was not established.

Measured with immunoSEQ multiplex PCR; TCRdb has only the in-frame clones, and not every one. The repertoire holds some 45,000 clones, approximately 82% seen once, with around 2.5% in the top ten. V was cut by 11 bases and J by 3 bases, with 20 bases left in between. Germline CDR1 SNHLY, CDR2 FYNNEI. The CDR3 is made up of 15 amino acids. Concerning this clone itself: No antigen is known for it.

This chain links TRBV2 with TRBJ2-1; possible D gene TRBD1, 6 bases. The sample here was CD4+ or CD8+ T cells sorted from blood, taken in a trial of the OX40 agonist ivuxolimab. This clonotype originated in an adult with an advanced solid tumor such as melanoma, head and neck, liver or kidney cancer. The CDR3 sequence is CAGSPSQGYYNEQFF. CDR3 coding DNA: TGTGCCGGGTCGCCTTCGCAGGGGTACTACAATGAGCAGTTCTTC.